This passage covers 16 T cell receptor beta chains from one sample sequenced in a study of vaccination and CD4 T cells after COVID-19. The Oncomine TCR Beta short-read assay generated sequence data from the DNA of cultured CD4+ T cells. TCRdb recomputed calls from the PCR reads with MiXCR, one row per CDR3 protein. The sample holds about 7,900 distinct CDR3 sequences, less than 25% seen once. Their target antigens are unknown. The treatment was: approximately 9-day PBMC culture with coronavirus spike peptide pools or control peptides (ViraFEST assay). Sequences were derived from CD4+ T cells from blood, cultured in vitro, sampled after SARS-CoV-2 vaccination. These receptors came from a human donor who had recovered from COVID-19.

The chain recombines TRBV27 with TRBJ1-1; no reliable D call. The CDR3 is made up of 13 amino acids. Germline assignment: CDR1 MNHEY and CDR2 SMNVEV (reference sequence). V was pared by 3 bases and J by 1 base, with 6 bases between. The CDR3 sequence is CASSLARNTEAFF. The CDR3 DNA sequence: TGTGCCAGCAGTTTGGCGCGGAACACTGAAGCTTTCTTT.

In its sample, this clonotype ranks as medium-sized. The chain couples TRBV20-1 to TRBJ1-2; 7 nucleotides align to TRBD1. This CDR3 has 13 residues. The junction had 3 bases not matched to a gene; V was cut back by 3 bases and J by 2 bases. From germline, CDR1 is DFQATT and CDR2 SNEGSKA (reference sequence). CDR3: CSASQGGNYGYTF. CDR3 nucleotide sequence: TGCAGTGCTAGTCAGGGGGGGAACTATGGCTACACCTTC.

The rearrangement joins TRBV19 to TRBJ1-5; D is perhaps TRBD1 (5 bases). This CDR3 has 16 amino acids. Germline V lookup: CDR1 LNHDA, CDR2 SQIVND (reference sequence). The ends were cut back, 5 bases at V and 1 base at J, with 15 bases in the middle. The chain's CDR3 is CASSDLWQGSNQPQHF. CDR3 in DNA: TGTGCCAGTAGTGATCTCTGGCAGGGAAGCAATCAGCCCCAGCATTTT.

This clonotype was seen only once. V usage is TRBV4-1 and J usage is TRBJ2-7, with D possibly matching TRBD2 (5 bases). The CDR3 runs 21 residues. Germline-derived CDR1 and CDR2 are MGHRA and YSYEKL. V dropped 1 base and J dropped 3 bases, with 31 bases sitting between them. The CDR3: CASSQARDPLPRGQFHYEQYF. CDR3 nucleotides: TGCGCCAGCAGCCAAGCTCGGGATCCCCTTCCTCGTGGGCAGTTCCACTACGAGCAGTACTTC.

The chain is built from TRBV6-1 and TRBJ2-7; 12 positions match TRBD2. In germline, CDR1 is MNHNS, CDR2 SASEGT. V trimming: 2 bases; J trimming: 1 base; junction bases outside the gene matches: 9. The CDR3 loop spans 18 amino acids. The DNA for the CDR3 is TGTGCCAGCAGTGAAACCCCTTCTAGCGGGAGGGTTTCCTACGAGCAGTACTTC. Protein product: CASSETPSSGRVSYEQYF.

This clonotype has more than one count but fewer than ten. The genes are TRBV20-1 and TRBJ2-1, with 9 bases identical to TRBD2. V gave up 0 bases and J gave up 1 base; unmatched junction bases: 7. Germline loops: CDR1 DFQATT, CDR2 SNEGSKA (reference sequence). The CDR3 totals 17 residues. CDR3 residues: CSARDRGGGVSYNEQFF. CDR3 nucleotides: TGCAGTGCTAGAGATCGGGGCGGGGGGGTTTCCTACAATGAGCAGTTCTTC.

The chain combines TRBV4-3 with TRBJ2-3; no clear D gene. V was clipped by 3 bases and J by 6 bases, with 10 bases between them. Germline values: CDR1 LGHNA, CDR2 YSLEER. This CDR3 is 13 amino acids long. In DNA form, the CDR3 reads TGCGCCAGCAGCCAGTACATTAGGGATACGCAGTATTTT. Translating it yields CASSQYIRDTQYF.

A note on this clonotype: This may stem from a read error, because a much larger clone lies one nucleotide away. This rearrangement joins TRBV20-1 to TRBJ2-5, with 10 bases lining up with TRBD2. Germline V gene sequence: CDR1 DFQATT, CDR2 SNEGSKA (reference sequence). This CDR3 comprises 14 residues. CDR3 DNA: TGCAGTGCTAGACTAGCGGGAGCGGAAGAGGCCCAGTACTTC. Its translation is CSARLAGAEEAQYF.

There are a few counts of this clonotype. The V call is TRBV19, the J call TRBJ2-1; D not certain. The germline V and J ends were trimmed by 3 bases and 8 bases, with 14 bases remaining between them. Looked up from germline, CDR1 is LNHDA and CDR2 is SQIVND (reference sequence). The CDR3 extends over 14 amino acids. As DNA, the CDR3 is TGTGCCAGTAGTATCACACCTACGGGCGATGAGCAGTTCTTC. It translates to CASSITPTGDEQFF.

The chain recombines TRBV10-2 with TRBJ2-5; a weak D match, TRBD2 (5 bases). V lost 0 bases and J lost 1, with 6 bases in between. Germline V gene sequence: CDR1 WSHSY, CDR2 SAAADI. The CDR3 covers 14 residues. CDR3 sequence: CASSESGSQETQYF. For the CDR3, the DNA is TGCGCCAGCAGTGAGTCGGGGAGCCAAGAGACCCAGTACTTC.

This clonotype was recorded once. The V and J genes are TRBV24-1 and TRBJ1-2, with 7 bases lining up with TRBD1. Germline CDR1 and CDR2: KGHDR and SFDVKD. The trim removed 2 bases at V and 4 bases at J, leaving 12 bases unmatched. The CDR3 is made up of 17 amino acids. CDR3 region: CATSDSHLDRVGYGYTF. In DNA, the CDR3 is TGTGCCACCAGTGATTCCCATTTAGACAGGGTGGGCTATGGCTACACCTTC.

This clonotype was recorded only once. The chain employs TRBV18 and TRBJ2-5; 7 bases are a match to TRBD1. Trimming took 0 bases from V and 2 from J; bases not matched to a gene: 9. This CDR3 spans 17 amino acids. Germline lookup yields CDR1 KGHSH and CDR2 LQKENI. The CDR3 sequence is CASSPPEAGGMQETQYF. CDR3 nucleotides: TGTGCCAGCTCACCACCGGAGGCAGGGGGTATGCAAGAGACCCAGTACTTC.

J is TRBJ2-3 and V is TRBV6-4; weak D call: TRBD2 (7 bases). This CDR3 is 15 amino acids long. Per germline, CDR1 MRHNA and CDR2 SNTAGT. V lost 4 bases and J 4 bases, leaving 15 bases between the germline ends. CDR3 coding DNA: TGTGCCAGCAGTGTAGGGGGAGGGCCTCCAGATACGCAGTATTTT. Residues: CASSVGGGPPDTQYF.

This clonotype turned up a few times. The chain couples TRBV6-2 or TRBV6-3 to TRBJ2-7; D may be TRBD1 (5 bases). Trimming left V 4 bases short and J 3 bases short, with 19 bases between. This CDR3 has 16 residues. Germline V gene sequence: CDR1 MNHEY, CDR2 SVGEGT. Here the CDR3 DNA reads TGTGCCAGCAGTTCTTTACCCATCCTGACAGTCTACGAGCAGTACTTC. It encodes CASSSLPILTVYEQYF.

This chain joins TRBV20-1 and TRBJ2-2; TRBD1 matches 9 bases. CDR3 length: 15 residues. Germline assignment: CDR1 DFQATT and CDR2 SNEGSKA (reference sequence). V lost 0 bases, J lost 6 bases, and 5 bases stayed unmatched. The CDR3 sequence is CSAREAGTGSGELFF. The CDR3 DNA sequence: TGCAGTGCTAGAGAGGCCGGGACAGGGTCCGGGGAGCTGTTTTTT.

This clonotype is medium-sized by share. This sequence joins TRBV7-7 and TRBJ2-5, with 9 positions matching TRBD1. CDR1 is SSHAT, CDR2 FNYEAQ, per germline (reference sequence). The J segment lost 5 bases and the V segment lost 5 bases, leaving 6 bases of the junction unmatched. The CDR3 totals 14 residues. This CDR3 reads CASSATGGGETQYF. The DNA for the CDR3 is TGTGCCAGCAGCGCCACAGGGGGCGGGGAGACCCAGTACTTC.